This TCR beta chain was captured by sequencing in a study of blood T cell repertoires in COVID-19 (dated by TCRdb to 2020 to 2021). A note on the overall study: Collaborator samples came from the United States, Italy and Spain and covered acute and convalescent phases of COVID-19. The prospective study material was composed of cDNA or gDNA derived from T cells, B-cell-depleted T cells, or PBMCs. Deeply sampled blood TCRbeta repertoires from subjects exposed to, actively infected with, or recovered from COVID-19 were included in the dataset. A freely available public database, intended as a resource for researchers studying the immune response to SARS-CoV-2, is where the repertoires were released. The samples were drawn from the first 160 participants of the ongoing ImmuneRACE study and from some 1,300 subjects provided by 6 global collaborators. The sample metadata nearly always contained a de-identified subject ID, COVID-19 status, age in years and sex. Where available, HLA class I and class II types were obtained from metadata supplied by the sample provider rather than from assay-based typing.

Overall results and qualifications from the work: Clinical and demographic metadata were provided uncurated, with the amount varying by source and participant.

A word on this clone: The clone's antigen remains unknown. It has no much larger one-base neighbor in the sample; base qualities were not kept.

One collaborating source in Seattle enrolled patients during active infection and followed them longitudinally through the course of disease. Collaborating institutions collected whole blood in K2EDTA tubes following their own protocols. For TCRbeta analysis, collaborators shipped samples as frozen whole blood, isolated PBMCs, or DNA extracted from either of those sample types. The immunoSEQ Assay, a bias-controlled multiplex PCR, was used to amplify TCRbeta CDR3 regions from genomic DNA. Processing in the source paper ran as follows. The number of nucleated cells in each sample was estimated by amplification of reference gene primers within the assay. To quantify the absolute abundance of each unique TCRbeta CDR3 rearrangement, sequence reads were collapsed and filtered. Productive Simpson clonality was computed per sample as the square root of Simpson's diversity index over productive rearrangements. Entries here come from immuneACCESS through TCRdb and include only in-frame sequences with V and J called. Some clones fail to appear in such tables; in the studies checked, an unresolved V gene covers under half of the shortfall, and the cause of the remainder is unknown. Clone size and V and J calls were adopted from that table, with D and trimming inferred from the DNA. The sample table lists 350,000 to 500,000 clones, about 90% of them with a count of one. Less than 0.95% of the sample is in the top ten clones.

The germline V gene sets CDR1 to MNHEY and CDR2 to SVGAGI. The CDR3 runs 16 amino acids, cysteine and phenylalanine included. This entry keeps only the CDR3 DNA: 48 bases, framed from base 1. For this chain, trimming is 2 bases at the V end and 5 bases at the J end, and the number of junction bases without a gene match is 10. This chain joins TRBV6-5 to TRBJ1-1, with 8 middle bases fitting TRBD1. Sequencing input: peripheral blood. This receptor was identified in a man between 18 and 35 years old with COVID-19, enrolled during active disease. For the CDR3, the sequence is CASSYMTTGGRTEAFF. In nucleotides, the sequence is TGTGCCAGCAGTTACATGACCACAGGGGGGCGAACTGAAGCTTTCTTT.